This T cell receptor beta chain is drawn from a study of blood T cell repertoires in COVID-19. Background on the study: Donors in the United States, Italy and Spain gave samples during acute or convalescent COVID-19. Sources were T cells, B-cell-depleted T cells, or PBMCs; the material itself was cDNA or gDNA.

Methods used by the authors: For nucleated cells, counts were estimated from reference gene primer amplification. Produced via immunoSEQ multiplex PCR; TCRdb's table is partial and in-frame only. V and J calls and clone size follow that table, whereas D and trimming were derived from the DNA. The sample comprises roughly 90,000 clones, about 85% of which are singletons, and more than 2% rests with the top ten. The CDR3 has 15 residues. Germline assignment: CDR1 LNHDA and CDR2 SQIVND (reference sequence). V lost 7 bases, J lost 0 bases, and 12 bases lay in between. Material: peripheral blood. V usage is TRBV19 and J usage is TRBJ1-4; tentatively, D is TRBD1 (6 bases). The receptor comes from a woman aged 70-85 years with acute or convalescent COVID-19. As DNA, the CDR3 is TGTGCCAGTACCGAACAGGGCTCAACTAATGAAAAACTGTTTTTT. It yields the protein CASTEQGSTNEKLFF.